The 21 T cell receptor beta chains below come from one sample, sequenced in a study of spatial heterogeneity in lung cancer. The time point was: sample taken at primary tumor resection. TCRdb independently ran MiXCR on the 5' RACE reads; one entry per CDR3 protein. The data contain about 23,000 distinct CDR3 sequences, approximately 4.7% of them singletons. The sample was PBMCs, taken at surgery. These receptor sequences come from a male donor with early-stage non-small cell lung cancer.

This clonotype was seen ten or more times. This rearrangement joins TRBV25-1 to TRBJ1-4; TRBD1 is a possible D gene (5 bases). The CDR3 consists of 15 residues. Germline-derived CDR1 and CDR2 are MGHDK and SYGVNS. Deletions cut 3 bases from V and 4 bases from J, with 12 bases between. CDR3 nucleotide sequence: TGTGCCAGCAGTGAGTGGGGCAGGAATAATGAAAAACTGTTTTTT. Translation gives CASSEWGRNNEKLFF.

Ten or more counts support this clonotype. This chain uses TRBV6-1 with TRBJ1-3; D uncertain. Germline loops: CDR1 MNHNS, CDR2 SASEGT. This CDR3 region has 13 residues. V shed 0 bases and J shed 3 bases, with 3 bases lying between them. CDR3 loop: CASSEAGGNTIYF. CDR3 nucleotide sequence: TGTGCCAGCAGTGAAGCGGGTGGAAACACCATATATTTT.

Sample share makes this clonotype medium-sized. The V and J genes are TRBV3-1 and TRBJ2-2, with 7 nucleotides matching TRBD2. Germline assignment: CDR1 LGHDT and CDR2 YNNKEL (reference sequence). V lost 4 bases and J lost 3; bases outside the gene matches: 5. The CDR3 runs to 15 residues. CDR3 DNA: TGTGCCAGCAGCCTAGCGGGCAGCTACACCGGGGAGCTGTTTTTT. Residues: CASSLAGSYTGELFF. The whole variable domain, remainder taken from reference TRBV3-1 and TRBJ2-2, is DTAVSQTPKYLVTQMGNDKSIKCEQNLGHDTMYWYKQDSKKFLKIMFSYNNKELIINETVPNRFSPKSPDKAHLNLHINSLELGDSAVYFCASSLAGSYTGELFFGEGSRLTVL.

This clonotype was picked up many times. This chain links TRBV18 with TRBJ2-1; D unresolved. The germline V gene has CDR1 KGHSH and CDR2 LQKENI. With 3 bases removed from V and 7 bases from J, the gap between germline ends came to 7 bases. The CDR3 is 12 residues long. Written as DNA, the CDR3 is TGTGCCAGCTCACCTGTCAGGAATGAGCAGTTCTTC. Amino acids: CASSPVRNEQFF.

At least ten counts were recorded for this clonotype. The chain couples TRBV9 to TRBJ1-1, with 7 bases that match TRBD1. Trimming cost V 3 bases and J 1 base; bases outside gene matches: 0. CDR1 SGDLS and CDR2 YYNGEE come from the germline V gene. The CDR3 is made up of 13 amino acids. CDR3 nucleotides: TGTGCCAGCAGCGGACAGGGGAACACTGAAGCTTTCTTT. As protein: CASSGQGNTEAFF.

This clonotype was seen repeatedly, ten times or more. The gene calls are TRBV2 and TRBJ2-5; D gene uncertain. Trimming pared 7 bases from V and 2 bases from J, leaving 11 bases between. CDR3 length: 13 residues. Germline V CDR1 and CDR2: SNHLY, FYNNEI. CDR3 in DNA: TGTGCCAGCAATCGGGTGAGGCAAGAGACCCAGTACTTC. It specifies CASNRVRQETQYF.

The table lists this clonotype with many counts. The chain is built from TRBV20-1 and TRBJ1-6, with TRBD1 matching over 7 bases. Germline CDR1 reads DFQATT; CDR2 reads SNEGSKA (reference sequence). Trimming took 4 bases from V and 7 from J; bases not matched to a gene: 7. The CDR3 consists of 14 residues. The CDR3 DNA follows: TGCAGTGCTATCCGACAGGGTAACAATTCACCCCTCCACTTT. This sequence encodes CSAIRQGNNSPLHF.

This clonotype was seen at least ten times. The V and J genes are TRBV7-2 and TRBJ2-1, with 7 bases lining up with TRBD2. Per germline, CDR1 SGHTA and CDR2 FQGNSA. Germline trimming cut 5 bases from V and 9 bases from J; bases unmatched to any gene: 10. The length of the CDR3 is 14 residues. CDR3 in DNA: TGTGCCAGCAGCCGTACCTTGAGCGGGGTTGAGCAGTTCTTC. Translated, it gives CASSRTLSGVEQFF.

This clonotype was seen at least ten times. The rearrangement joins TRBV11-2 to TRBJ2-1; D perhaps matches TRBD2 (5 bases). Trimming cost V 0 bases and J 12 bases, with 9 bases left between them. CDR1 SGHAT and CDR2 FQNNGV come from the germline V gene. The CDR3 spans 12 residues. CDR3 amino acids: CASSLDLRGQFF. CDR3 DNA: TGTGCCAGCAGCTTAGATCTCCGGGGGCAGTTCTTC.

This clonotype showed up many times. The chain joins TRBV20-1 to TRBJ2-2; D uncertain. Germline CDR1 is DFQATT and CDR2 is SNEGSKA (reference sequence). The CDR3 is 14 amino acids. V was cut by 6 bases and J by 0 bases, with 11 bases left in between. Written as DNA, the CDR3 is TGCAGTGCCGATAGGCAGGCGAACACCGGGGAGCTGTTTTTT. Translating gives CSADRQANTGELFF.

By frequency in the sample, this clonotype is medium-sized. The chain recombines TRBV7-9 with TRBJ2-5, with 7 bases identical to TRBD1. With V trimmed by 5 bases and J by 4 bases, 10 bases remained unmatched. CDR1 is SEHNR and CDR2 is FQNEAQ in the germline V gene (reference sequence). The CDR3 is made up of 15 amino acids. The CDR3 here is CASSRQTTGVETQYF. Written as DNA, the CDR3 is TGTGCCAGCAGCCGGCAAACCACAGGGGTAGAGACCCAGTACTTC.

This clonotype showed up many times. The chain couples TRBV5-1 to TRBJ2-3, with D hard to call. Germline V CDR1 and CDR2: SGHRS, YFSETQ. This CDR3 comprises 12 residues. V dropped 3 bases and J dropped 2 bases, with 4 bases sitting between them. CDR3 amino acids: CASSSNTDTQYF. In DNA form, the CDR3 reads TGCGCCAGCAGCTCGAACACAGATACGCAGTATTTT.

This clonotype has at least ten counts. At one end, the junction sequence differs from germline, possibly due to a read error. The chain couples TRBV6-2 or TRBV6-3 to TRBJ1-5, with D unresolved. The germline V gene encodes CDR1 MNHEY and CDR2 SVGEGT. The CDR3 loop spans 8 amino acids. The CDR3 region is CASSSSYF. CDR3 bases: TGTGCCAGCAGTTCCTCGTATTTT.

The J gene is TRBJ1-6, the V gene TRBV10-2; unclear D gene. V lost 0 bases to trimming and J lost 8 bases, with 8 bases between them. The CDR3 is made up of 14 amino acids. Germline values: CDR1 WSHSY, CDR2 SAAADI. The CDR3 nucleotides read TGCGCCAGCAGTGAGTCGGCGAGGGATTCACCCCTCCACTTT. This encodes CASSESARDSPLHF.

Ten or more counts support this clonotype. The J gene is TRBJ1-3, the V gene TRBV6-5; the D is unclear. CDR3 length: 15 residues. Trimming left V 2 bases short and J 5 bases short, with 13 bases between. The germline CDR1 and CDR2 sequences are MNHEY and SVGAGI. The CDR3 DNA reads as TGTGCCAGCAGTTACGTTATGGGCGGTAGAAACACCATATATTTT. Protein: CASSYVMGGRNTIYF.

In its sample, this clonotype ranks as medium-sized. The CDR3 DNA is TGTGCCATCAGGAACAGAGAGGACACTGAAGCTTTCTTT. Encoded protein: CAIRNREDTEAFF. The rearrangement links TRBV10-3 to TRBJ1-1, with D uncertain. The ends were cut back, 6 bases at V and 3 bases at J, with 11 bases in the middle. The CDR3 is made up of 13 amino acids. Germline assignment: CDR1 ENHRY and CDR2 SYGVKD.

This clonotype was recorded many times. The CDR3 reads CASSSGLAGGDLYPDTQYF. For the CDR3, the DNA is TGTGCCAGCAGCTCCGGACTAGCGGGAGGTGATTTATACCCAGATACGCAGTATTTT. The chain couples TRBV7-9 to TRBJ2-3; 14 bases fit TRBD2. Germline V CDR1 and CDR2: SEHNR, FQNEAQ (reference sequence). The CDR3 runs to 19 residues. The junction had 13 bases not matched to a gene; V was cut back by 4 bases and J by 4 bases.

This clonotype was recorded at least ten times. This rearrangement joins TRBV10-3 to TRBJ2-7, with D perhaps TRBD1 (6 bases). This CDR3 has 15 amino acids. V was shortened by 2 bases and J by 2 bases, with 13 bases between the two germline ends. Germline V CDR1 and CDR2: ENHRY, SYGVKD. The CDR3 DNA sequence: TGTGCCATCAGTGAGACTCCGGGACAAACCTACGAGCAGTACTTC. Translating gives CAISETPGQTYEQYF.

Of note for this clonotype: This may stem from a read error, because a much larger clone lies one nucleotide away. V is TRBV12-3 or TRBV12-4 and J is TRBJ1-6, with 8 bases that match TRBD1. The CDR3 loop spans 14 amino acids. Losses at the gene ends were 6 bases for V and 7 bases for J; bases not matched to a gene: 5. The CDR3 loop is CASSPGTGNSPLHF. In DNA form, the CDR3 reads TGTGCCAGCAGCCCCGGGACAGGCAATTCACCCCTCCACTTT.

This clonotype occurred many times. The chain has TRBV9 and TRBJ2-5; D is perhaps TRBD2 (5 bases). Germline CDR1 and CDR2: SGDLS and YYNGEE. CDR3 size: 15 residues. The V and J ends lost 4 bases and 4 bases respectively, with 17 bases between them. As DNA, the CDR3 is TGTGCCAGCAGCTTTACCGGGGTGGGGTCAGAGACCCAGTACTTC. This translates into CASSFTGVGSETQYF.

At least ten counts were recorded for this clonotype. The rearrangement links TRBV6-1 to TRBJ2-7; no reliable D call. Trimming cost V 2 bases and J 2 bases, with 7 bases left between them. This CDR3 region has 13 residues. Germline V lookup: CDR1 MNHNS, CDR2 SASEGT. The CDR3 region has the DNA TGTGCCAGCAGTGAATTCCCCGCCTACGAGCAGTACTTC. Its translation is CASSEFPAYEQYF.